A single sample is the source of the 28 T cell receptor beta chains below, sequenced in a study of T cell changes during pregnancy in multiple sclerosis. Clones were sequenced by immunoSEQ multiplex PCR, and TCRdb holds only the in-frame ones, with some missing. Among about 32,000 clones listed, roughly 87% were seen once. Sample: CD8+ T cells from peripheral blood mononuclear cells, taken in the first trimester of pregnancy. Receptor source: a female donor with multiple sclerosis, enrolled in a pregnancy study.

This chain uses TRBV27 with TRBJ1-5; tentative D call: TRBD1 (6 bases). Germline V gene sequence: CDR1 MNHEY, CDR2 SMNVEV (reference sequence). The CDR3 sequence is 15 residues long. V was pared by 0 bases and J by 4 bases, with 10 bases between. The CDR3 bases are TGTGCCAGCAGTTTATCCTACAGGGAAAATCAGCCCCAGCATTTT. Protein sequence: CASSLSYRENQPQHF.

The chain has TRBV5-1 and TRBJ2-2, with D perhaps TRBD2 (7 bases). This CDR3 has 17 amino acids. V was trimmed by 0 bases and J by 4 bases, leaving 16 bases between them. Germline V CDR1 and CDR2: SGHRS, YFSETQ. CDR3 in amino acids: CASSLALGEGGTGELFF. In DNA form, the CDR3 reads TGCGCCAGCAGCTTGGCCTTGGGGGAGGGGGGCACCGGGGAGCTGTTTTTT. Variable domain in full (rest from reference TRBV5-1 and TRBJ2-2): KAGVTQTPRYLIKTRGQQVTLSCSPISGHRSVSWYQQTPGQGLQFLFEYFSETQRNKGNFPGRFSGRQFSNSRSEMNVSTLELGDSALYLCASSLALGEGGTGELFFGEGSRLTVL.

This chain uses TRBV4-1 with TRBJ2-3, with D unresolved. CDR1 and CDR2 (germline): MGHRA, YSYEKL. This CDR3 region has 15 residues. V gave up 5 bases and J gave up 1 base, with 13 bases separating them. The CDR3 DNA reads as TGCGCCAGCAGCTTAATAATTTCGGGCACAGATACGCAGTATTTT. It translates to CASSLIISGTDTQYF.

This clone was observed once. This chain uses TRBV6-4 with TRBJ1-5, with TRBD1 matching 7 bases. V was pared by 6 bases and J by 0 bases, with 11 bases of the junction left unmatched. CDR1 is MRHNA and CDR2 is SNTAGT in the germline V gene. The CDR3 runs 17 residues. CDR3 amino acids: CASRDDLGQVSNQPQHF. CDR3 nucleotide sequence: TGTGCCAGCAGGGACGACCTAGGACAGGTTAGCAATCAGCCCCAGCATTTT.

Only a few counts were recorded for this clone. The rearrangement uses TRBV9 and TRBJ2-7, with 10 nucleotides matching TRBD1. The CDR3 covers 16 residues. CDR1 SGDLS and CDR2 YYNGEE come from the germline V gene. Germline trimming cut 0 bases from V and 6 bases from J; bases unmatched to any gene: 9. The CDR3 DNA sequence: TGTGCCAGCAGCGTAGGGTTATTGGGACAGGGGATCGAGCAGTACTTC. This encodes CASSVGLLGQGIEQYF.

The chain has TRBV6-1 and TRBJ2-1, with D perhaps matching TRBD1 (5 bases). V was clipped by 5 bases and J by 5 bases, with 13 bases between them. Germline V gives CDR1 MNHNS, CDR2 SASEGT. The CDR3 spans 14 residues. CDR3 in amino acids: CASSQGIRDNEQFF. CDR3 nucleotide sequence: TGTGCCAGCAGTCAGGGAATTAGGGACAATGAGCAGTTCTTC.

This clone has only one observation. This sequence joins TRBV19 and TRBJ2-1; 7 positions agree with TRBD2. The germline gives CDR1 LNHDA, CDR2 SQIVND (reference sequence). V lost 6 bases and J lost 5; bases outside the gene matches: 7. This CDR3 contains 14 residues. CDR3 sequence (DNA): TGTGCCAGTAGCCTCCTAGCGGCTAACAATGAGCAGTTCTTC. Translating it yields CASSLLAANNEQFF.

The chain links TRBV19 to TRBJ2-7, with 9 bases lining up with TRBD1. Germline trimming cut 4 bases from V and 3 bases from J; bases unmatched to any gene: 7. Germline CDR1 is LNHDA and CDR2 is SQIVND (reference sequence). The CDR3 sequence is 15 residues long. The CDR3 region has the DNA TGTGCCAGTAGTAAAGACGGGACAGGGTACTACGAGCAGTACTTC. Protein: CASSKDGTGYYEQYF. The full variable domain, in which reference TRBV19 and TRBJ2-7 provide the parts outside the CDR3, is DGGITQSPKYLFRKEGQNVTLSCEQNLNHDAMYWYRQDPGQGLRLIYYSQIVNDFQKGDIAEGYSVSREKKESFPLTVTSAQKNPTAFYLCASSKDGTGYYEQYFGPGTRLTVT.

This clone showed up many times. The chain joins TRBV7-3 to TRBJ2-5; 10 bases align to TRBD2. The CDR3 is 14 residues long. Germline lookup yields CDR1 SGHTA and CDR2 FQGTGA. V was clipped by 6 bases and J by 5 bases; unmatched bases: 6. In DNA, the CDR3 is TGTGCCAGCAGTTTAGCGGGAGGAGCGGAGACCCAGTACTTC. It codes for CASSLAGGAETQYF.

This CDR3 is CASSNRQGLRDGYTF. Here the CDR3 DNA reads TGTGCCAGCAGCAATAGACAGGGGCTAAGGGATGGCTACACCTTC. The rearrangement joins TRBV27 to TRBJ1-2; 8 positions agree with TRBD1. CDR3 length equals 15 residues. Germline loops: CDR1 MNHEY, CDR2 SMNVEV (reference sequence). V dropped 6 bases and J dropped 6; count of bases not matched to a gene: 12.

CDR3 in amino acids: CAISESSMGRANEKLFF. CDR3 DNA sequence: TGTGCCATCAGTGAGTCGAGCATGGGCAGGGCGAATGAAAAACTGTTTTTT. The rearrangement links TRBV10-3 to TRBJ1-4; D is perhaps TRBD1 (5 bases). V lost 0 bases and J 5 bases, leaving 16 bases between the germline ends. The length of the CDR3 is 17 residues. Germline assignment: CDR1 ENHRY and CDR2 SYGVKD.

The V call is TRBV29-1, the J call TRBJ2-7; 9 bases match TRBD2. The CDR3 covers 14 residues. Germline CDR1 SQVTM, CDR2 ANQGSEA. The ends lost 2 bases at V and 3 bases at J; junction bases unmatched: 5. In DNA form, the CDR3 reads TGCAGCGTTGAAAGCGCGGGAGGGCTCTACGAGCAGTACTTC. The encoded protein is CSVESAGGLYEQYF.

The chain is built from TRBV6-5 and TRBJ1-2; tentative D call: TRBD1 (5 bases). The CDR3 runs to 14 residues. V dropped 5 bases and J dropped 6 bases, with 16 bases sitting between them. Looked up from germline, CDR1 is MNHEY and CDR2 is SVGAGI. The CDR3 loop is CASSPWGGSDGYTF. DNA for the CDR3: TGTGCCAGCAGTCCTTGGGGGGGATCGGATGGCTACACCTTC.

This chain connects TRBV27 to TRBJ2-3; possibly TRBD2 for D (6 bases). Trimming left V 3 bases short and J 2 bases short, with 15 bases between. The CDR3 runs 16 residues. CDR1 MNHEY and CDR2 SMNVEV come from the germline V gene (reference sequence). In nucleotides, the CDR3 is TGTGCCAGCAGTTTGGGACGGGGGACTTACACAGATACGCAGTATTTT. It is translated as CASSLGRGTYTDTQYF.

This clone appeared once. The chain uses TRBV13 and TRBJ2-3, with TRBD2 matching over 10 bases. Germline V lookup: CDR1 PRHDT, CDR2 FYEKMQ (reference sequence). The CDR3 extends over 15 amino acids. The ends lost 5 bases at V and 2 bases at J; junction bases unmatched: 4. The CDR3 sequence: CASSLAGDYTDTQYF. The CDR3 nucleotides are TGTGCCAGCAGCCTAGCGGGGGACTACACAGATACGCAGTATTTT. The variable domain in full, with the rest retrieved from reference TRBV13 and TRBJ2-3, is AAGVIQSPRHLIKEKRETATLKCYPIPRHDTVYWYQQGPGQDPQFLISFYEKMQSDKGSIPDRFSAQQFSDYHSELNMSSLELGDSALYFCASSLAGDYTDTQYFGPGTRLTVL.

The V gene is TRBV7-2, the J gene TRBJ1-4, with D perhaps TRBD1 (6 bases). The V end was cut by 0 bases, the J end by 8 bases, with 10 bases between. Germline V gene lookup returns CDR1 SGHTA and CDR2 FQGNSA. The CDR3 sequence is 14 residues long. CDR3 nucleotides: TGTGCCAGCAGCTTAGCAGGGGGTGGAGAAAAACTGTTTTTT. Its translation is CASSLAGGGEKLFF.

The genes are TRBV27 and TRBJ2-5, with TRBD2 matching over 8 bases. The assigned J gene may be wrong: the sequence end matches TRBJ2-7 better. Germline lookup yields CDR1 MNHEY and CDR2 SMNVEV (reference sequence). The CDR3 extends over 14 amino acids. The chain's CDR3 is CASSFSGRAYEQYF. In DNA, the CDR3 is TGTGCCAGCAGTTTTTCCGGGAGGGCCTACGAGCAGTACTTC.

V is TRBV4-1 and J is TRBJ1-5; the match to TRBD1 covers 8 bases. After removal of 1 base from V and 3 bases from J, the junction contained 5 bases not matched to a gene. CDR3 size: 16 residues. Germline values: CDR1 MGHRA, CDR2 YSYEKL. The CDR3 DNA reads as TGCGCCAGCAGCCAAGGGACAGGGATTGCCAATCAGCCCCAGCATTTT. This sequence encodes CASSQGTGIANQPQHF.

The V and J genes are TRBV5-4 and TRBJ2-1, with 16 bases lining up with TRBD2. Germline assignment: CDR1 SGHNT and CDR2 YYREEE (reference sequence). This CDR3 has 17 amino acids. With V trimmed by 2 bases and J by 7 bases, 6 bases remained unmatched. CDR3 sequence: CASSFEPGLAGGNEQFF. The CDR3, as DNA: TGTGCCAGCAGCTTTGAACCGGGACTAGCGGGAGGGAATGAGCAGTTCTTC.

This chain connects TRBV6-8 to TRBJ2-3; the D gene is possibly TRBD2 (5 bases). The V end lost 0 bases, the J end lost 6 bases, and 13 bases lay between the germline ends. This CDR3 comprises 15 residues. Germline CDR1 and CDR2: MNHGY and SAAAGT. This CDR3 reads CASSYSPAGSDTQYF. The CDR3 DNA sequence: TGTGCCAGCAGTTACTCCCCTGCGGGTTCTGATACGCAGTATTTT.

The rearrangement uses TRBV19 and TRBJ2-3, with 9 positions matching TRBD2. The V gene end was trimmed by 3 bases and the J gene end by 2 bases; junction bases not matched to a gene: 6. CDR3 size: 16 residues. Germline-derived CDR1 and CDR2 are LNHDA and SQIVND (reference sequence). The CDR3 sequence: CASSISAGGLTDTQYF. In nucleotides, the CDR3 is TGTGCCAGTAGTATTTCGGCGGGAGGGCTCACAGATACGCAGTATTTT. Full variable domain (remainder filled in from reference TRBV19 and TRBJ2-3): DGGITQSPKYLFRKEGQNVTLSCEQNLNHDAMYWYRQDPGQGLRLIYYSQIVNDFQKGDIAEGYSVSREKKESFPLTVTSAQKNPTAFYLCASSISAGGLTDTQYFGPGTRLTVL.

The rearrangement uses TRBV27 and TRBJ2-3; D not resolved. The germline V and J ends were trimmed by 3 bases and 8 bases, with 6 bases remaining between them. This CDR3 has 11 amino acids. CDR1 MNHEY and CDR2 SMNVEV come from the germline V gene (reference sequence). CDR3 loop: CASSFSGTQYF. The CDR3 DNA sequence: TGTGCCAGCAGTTTTTCGGGTACGCAGTATTTT.

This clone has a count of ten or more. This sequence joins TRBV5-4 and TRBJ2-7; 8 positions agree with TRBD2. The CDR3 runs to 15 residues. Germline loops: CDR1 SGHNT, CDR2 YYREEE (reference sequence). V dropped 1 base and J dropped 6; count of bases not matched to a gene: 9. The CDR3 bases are TGTGCCAGCAGCTTGTACCAGCGGGAGACGGGCGAGCAGTACTTC. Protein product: CASSLYQRETGEQYF.

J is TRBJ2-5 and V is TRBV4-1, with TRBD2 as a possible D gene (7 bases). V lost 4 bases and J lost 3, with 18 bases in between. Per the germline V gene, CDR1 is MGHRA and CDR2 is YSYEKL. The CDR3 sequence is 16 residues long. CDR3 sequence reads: CASSPTRGEGEETQYF. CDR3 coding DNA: TGCGCCAGCAGCCCAACACGGGGGGAGGGGGAAGAGACCCAGTACTTC.

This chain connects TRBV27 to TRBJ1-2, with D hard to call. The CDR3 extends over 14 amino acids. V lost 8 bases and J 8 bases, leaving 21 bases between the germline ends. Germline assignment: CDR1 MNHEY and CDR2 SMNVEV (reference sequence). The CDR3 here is CASAKNRGVWGYTF. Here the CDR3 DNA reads TGTGCCAGCGCTAAAAACCGCGGGGTTTGGGGCTACACCTTC.

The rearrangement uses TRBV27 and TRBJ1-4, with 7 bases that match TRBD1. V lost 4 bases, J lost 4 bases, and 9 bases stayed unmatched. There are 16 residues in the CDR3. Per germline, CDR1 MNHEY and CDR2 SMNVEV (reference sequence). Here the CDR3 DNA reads TGTGCCAGCAGTTCCCAGGGGGTAGGAGGTAATGAAAAACTGTTTTTT. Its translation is CASSSQGVGGNEKLFF.

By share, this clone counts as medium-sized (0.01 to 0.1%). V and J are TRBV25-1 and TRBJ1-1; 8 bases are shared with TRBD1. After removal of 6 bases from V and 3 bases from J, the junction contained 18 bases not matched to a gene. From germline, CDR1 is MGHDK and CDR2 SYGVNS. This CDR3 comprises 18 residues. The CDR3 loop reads CASRGLTRQGARDTEAFF. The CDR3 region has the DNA TGTGCCAGCAGGGGTCTGACGCGGCAGGGGGCGCGAGACACTGAAGCTTTCTTT.

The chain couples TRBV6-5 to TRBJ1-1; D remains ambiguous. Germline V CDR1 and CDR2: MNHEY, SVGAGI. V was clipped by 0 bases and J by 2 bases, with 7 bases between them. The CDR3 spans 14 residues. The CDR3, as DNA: TGTGCCAGCAGTTACTCGATGAGAAACACTGAAGCTTTCTTT. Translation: CASSYSMRNTEAFF.